The following is a TCR beta chain sequence with its context. Its antigen is unidentified. The data originate from a study of beta chain features in type 1 diabetes. The authors reverse transcribed all of the isolated RNA, so sequencing captured expressed TCRB transcripts. Using immunoSEQ multiplex PCR, the repertoire was profiled, and TCRdb retains in-frame clones only, with some absent. The data show around 41,000 clones, around 63% seen once. The study's findings and limits: For Type 1 diabetes patients, all four CD4+ subsets carried TCRB CDR3s that were moderately but significantly shorter. Individuals with type 1 diabetes displayed fewer insertions and more deletions at VDJ junctions.

The CDR3 is 13 residues long. V was cut by 5 bases and J by 0 bases, with 7 bases left in between. Germline V gene sequence: CDR1 SGHTA, CDR2 FQGTGA. The chain couples TRBV7-3 to TRBJ1-1; no definite D call. The sequence came from a man younger than 40 with type 1 diabetes. Some clones in this sample may be carry-over from other donors' samples. The specimen sequenced was Tregs from blood. This chain's CDR3 is CASSVTVNTEAFF. As DNA, the CDR3 is TGTGCCAGCAGCGTCACGGTGAACACTGAAGCTTTCTTT.